These 20 T cell receptor beta chains share one sample of origin, sequenced in a study of response to subunit inactivated influenza vaccine. Each CDR3 protein is one row after TCRdb ran MiXCR on the RT-PCR reads. This sample has more than 700,000 distinct CDR3 sequences, with around 21% found just once. The specimen was PBMCs from blood, collected about 5 days after vaccination. These receptors were taken from a man aged 45 to 65 who received an inactivated influenza vaccine.

This clonotype was seen more than once but under ten times. The chain employs TRBV12-3 or TRBV12-4 and TRBJ2-3; 10 bases are shared with TRBD1. Trimming cost V 5 bases and J 2 bases; bases outside gene matches: 7. This CDR3 has 16 amino acids. The CDR3 reads CASSPWTGGDTDTQYF. CDR3 in DNA: TGTGCCAGCAGTCCGTGGACAGGGGGAGACACAGATACGCAGTATTTT.

This clonotype came up once. This chain joins TRBV7-9 and TRBJ1-4; D perhaps matches TRBD1 (6 bases). V lost 5 bases and J 6 bases, leaving 13 bases between the germline ends. Germline V gene lookup returns CDR1 SEHNR and CDR2 FQNEAQ (reference sequence). The CDR3 has 14 residues. The CDR3 DNA is TGTGCCAGCAGCCCCACAGGGATGGATGAAAAACTGTTTTTT. This sequence encodes CASSPTGMDEKLFF.

This clonotype occurred a few times. This CDR3 reads CASTSGGIYEQYF. The DNA for the CDR3 is TGTGCCAGCACCTCTGGGGGAATCTACGAGCAGTACTTC. The chain combines TRBV6-6 with TRBJ2-7; D is perhaps TRBD1 or TRBD2 (5 bases each). The CDR3 loop spans 13 amino acids. The V gene's germline CDR1 is MNHNY and CDR2 SVGAGI (reference sequence). With 7 bases removed from V and 3 bases from J, the gap between germline ends came to 13 bases.

This clonotype was counted only a few times. The chain employs TRBV5-6 and TRBJ2-5, with D possibly matching TRBD1 (5 bases). The CDR3 has 17 amino acids. The germline gives CDR1 SGHDT, CDR2 YYEEEE. Trimming pared 3 bases from V and 0 bases from J, leaving 18 bases between. DNA for the CDR3: TGTGCCAGCAGCTACTATAACAGGAGATTGTACCAAGAGACCCAGTACTTC. It translates to CASSYYNRRLYQETQYF.

This clonotype was recorded at least ten times. The chain carries TRBV7-9 and TRBJ2-3; tentative D call: TRBD2 (6 bases). From germline, CDR1 is SEHNR and CDR2 FQNEAQ (reference sequence). Trimming took off 3 bases at V and 0 bases at J, with 13 bases between the two ends. The CDR3 length is 16 residues. The CDR3 nucleotides read TGTGCCAGCAGCTTCGATATTGGGACTAGCACAGATACGCAGTATTTT. The encoded protein is CASSFDIGTSTDTQYF.

This rearrangement joins TRBV29-1 to TRBJ2-3; 13 bases agree with TRBD2. Per germline, CDR1 SQVTM and CDR2 ANQGSEA. The CDR3 totals 18 residues. The V and J ends lost 1 base and 2 bases, in that order; junction bases with no gene match: 9. CDR3 DNA sequence: TGCAGCGTTGAAGCCCTTGTTGGACTAGCGGGAGACACAGATACGCAGTATTTT. Amino acids: CSVEALVGLAGDTDTQYF.

The V call is TRBV20-1, the J call TRBJ2-3; 7 positions agree with TRBD1. The CDR3 runs to 14 residues. Trimming removed 3 bases from V and 0 bases from J; junction bases left unmatched: 3. Germline CDR1 and CDR2: DFQATT and SNEGSKA (reference sequence). The CDR3 coding sequence is TGCAGTGCTAGTTCGGGACAGAGCACAGATACGCAGTATTTT. The encoded protein is CSASSGQSTDTQYF.

This rearrangement joins TRBV10-3 to TRBJ2-1; TRBD2 matches 9 bases. The trim removed 0 bases at V and 9 bases at J, leaving 6 bases unmatched. The length of the CDR3 is 15 residues. Per germline, CDR1 ENHRY and CDR2 SYGVKD. The CDR3 spells CAISESASGKFEQFF. CDR3 nucleotide sequence: TGTGCCATCAGTGAGTCCGCTAGCGGGAAATTTGAGCAGTTCTTC.

The chain couples TRBV7-3 to TRBJ2-2; 8 positions agree with TRBD2. The CDR3 length is 13 residues. The V gene end was trimmed by 7 bases and the J gene end by 7 bases; junction bases not matched to a gene: 5. Germline V lookup: CDR1 SGHTA, CDR2 FQGTGA. CDR3 sequence (DNA): TGTGCCAGCAACCCCGGGGGGGACGGGGAGCTGTTTTTT. This translates into CASNPGGDGELFF.

The V call is TRBV7-8, the J call TRBJ2-7; D may match TRBD1 or TRBD2 (5 bases each). CDR3 size: 18 residues. Trimming cost V 0 bases and J 1 base, with 19 bases left between them. CDR1 SGHVS and CDR2 FQNEAQ come from the germline V gene. CDR3 nucleotides: TGTGCCAGCAGCTTAGCATGGTCGACGGGGCTTCGATCCTACGAGCAGTACTTC. This codes for CASSLAWSTGLRSYEQYF. Filled out from reference TRBV7-8 and TRBJ2-7, the complete variable domain reads GAGVSQSPRYKVAKRGQDVALRCDPISGHVSLFWYQQALGQGPEFLTYFQNEAQLDKSGLPSDRFFAERPEGSVSTLKIQRTQQEDSAVYLCASSLAWSTGLRSYEQYFGPGTRLTVT.

This clonotype was seen more than once but under ten times. This chain joins TRBV20-1 and TRBJ2-1; D unresolved. This CDR3 spans 15 amino acids. The germline V gene encodes CDR1 DFQATT and CDR2 SNEGSKA (reference sequence). Trimming took off 0 bases at V and 2 bases at J, with 11 bases between the two ends. The CDR3 loop reads CSARDLGRTYNEQFF. The CDR3 DNA reads TGCAGTGCTAGAGATTTAGGGCGGACCTACAATGAGCAGTTCTTC.

This clonotype showed up just a few times. The genes are TRBV20-1 and TRBJ2-3; 7 bases are a match to TRBD2. After removal of 3 bases from V and 2 bases from J, the junction contained 2 bases not matched to a gene. Germline values: CDR1 DFQATT, CDR2 SNEGSKA (reference sequence). The CDR3 totals 13 residues. The CDR3 DNA reads TGCAGTGCTAGTAGCGGGCCCACAGATACGCAGTATTTT. Translated: CSASSGPTDTQYF.

The chain carries TRBV29-1 and TRBJ2-7; 10 bases fit TRBD1. V lost 4 bases, J lost 3 bases, and 9 bases stayed unmatched. There are 15 residues in the CDR3. Germline V gives CDR1 SQVTM, CDR2 ANQGSEA. The CDR3 here is CSVGESDRGFYEQYF. In DNA, the CDR3 is TGCAGCGTTGGAGAGTCGGACAGGGGGTTCTACGAGCAGTACTTC.

This clonotype was picked up a small number of times. The chain couples TRBV7-2 to TRBJ2-3, with 7 nucleotides matching TRBD1. The CDR3 is 13 amino acids. The V gene end was trimmed by 8 bases and the J gene end by 4 bases; junction bases not matched to a gene: 6. CDR1 and CDR2 from the germline V gene are SGHTA and FQGNSA. The CDR3: CASGYRGADTQYF. DNA for the CDR3: TGTGCCAGCGGTTACAGGGGCGCAGATACGCAGTATTTT.

This chain joins TRBV12-3 or TRBV12-4 and TRBJ1-4, with D perhaps matching TRBD1 (5 bases). The CDR3 length is 13 residues. Trimming took 4 bases from V and 8 from J, leaving 11 bases between them. CDR3 in amino acids: CASSWAPGEKLFF. The CDR3 region has the DNA TGTGCCAGCAGTTGGGCCCCAGGGGAAAAACTGTTTTTT.

This clonotype has more than one count but fewer than ten. The rearrangement links TRBV6-1 to TRBJ2-7; TRBD2 matches 9 bases. The V segment lost 6 bases and the J segment 2 bases; nucleotides outside the gene matches: 5. Germline CDR1 reads MNHNS; CDR2 reads SASEGT. The CDR3 is 14 amino acids. CDR3 sequence reads: CASSPSGTPYEQYF. CDR3 in DNA: TGTGCCAGCAGCCCTAGCGGGACACCCTACGAGCAGTACTTC.

The chain uses TRBV20-1 and TRBJ2-7, with 8 bases matching TRBD2. This CDR3 has 16 amino acids. With 3 bases clipped from V and 0 bases from J, the junction kept 10 bases outside the gene matches. Germline V gene data show CDR1 as DFQATT and CDR2 as SNEGSKA (reference sequence). CDR3 loop: CSASSLLAEVSYEQYF. The CDR3 nucleotides read TGCAGTGCTAGCTCCCTACTAGCGGAGGTCTCCTACGAGCAGTACTTC.

As DNA, the CDR3 is TGTGCCAGCAGACGGGGGACTAGCGAAAACAATGAGCAGTTCTTC. As protein: CASRRGTSENNEQFF. The rearrangement links TRBV6-2 or TRBV6-3 to TRBJ2-1; the match to TRBD2 covers 10 bases. Germline V gene data show CDR1 as MNHEY and CDR2 as SVGEGT. CDR3 length: 15 amino acids. V was clipped by 6 bases and J by 5 bases; unmatched bases: 7.

This clonotype was counted a few times. V is TRBV11-2 and J is TRBJ2-7; the match to TRBD2 covers 13 bases. In germline, CDR1 is SGHAT, CDR2 FQNNGV. This CDR3 region has 18 residues. Unmatched junction bases numbered 11, after V lost 0 bases and J lost 6 bases. The chain's CDR3 is CASSLDNYRLAGGGEQYF. The CDR3 nucleotides are TGTGCCAGCAGCTTAGACAATTACCGACTAGCGGGAGGCGGCGAGCAGTACTTC.

V usage is TRBV29-1 and J usage is TRBJ2-5, with 12 bases matching TRBD2. Germline trimming cut 4 bases from V and 4 bases from J; bases unmatched to any gene: 4. The CDR3 consists of 14 residues. Germline V gene lookup returns CDR1 SQVTM and CDR2 ANQGSEA. CDR3 nucleotides: TGCAGCGTTGCACTAGCGGGAGGAGCAGAGACCCAGTACTTC. It encodes CSVALAGGAETQYF.